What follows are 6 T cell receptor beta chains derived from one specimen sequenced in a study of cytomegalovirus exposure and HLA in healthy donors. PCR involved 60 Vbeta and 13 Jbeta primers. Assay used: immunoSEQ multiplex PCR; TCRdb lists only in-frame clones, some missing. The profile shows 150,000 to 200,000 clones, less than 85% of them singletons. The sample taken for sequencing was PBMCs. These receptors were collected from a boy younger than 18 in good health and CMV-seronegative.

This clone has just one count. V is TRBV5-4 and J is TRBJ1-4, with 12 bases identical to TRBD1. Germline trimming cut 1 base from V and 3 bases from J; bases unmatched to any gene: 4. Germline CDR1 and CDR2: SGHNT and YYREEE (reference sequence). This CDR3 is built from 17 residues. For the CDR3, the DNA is TGTGCCAGCAGCTTGAGGGACAGGGGGCGGGCTAATGAAAAACTGTTTTTT. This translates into CASSLRDRGRANEKLFF.

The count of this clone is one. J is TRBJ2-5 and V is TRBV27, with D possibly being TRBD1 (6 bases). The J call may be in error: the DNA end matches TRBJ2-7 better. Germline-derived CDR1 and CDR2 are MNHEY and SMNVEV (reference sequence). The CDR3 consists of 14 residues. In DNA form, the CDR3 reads TGTGCCAGCAGTAGCAACAGGGACCCCTACGAGCAGTACTTC. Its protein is CASSSNRDPYEQYF.

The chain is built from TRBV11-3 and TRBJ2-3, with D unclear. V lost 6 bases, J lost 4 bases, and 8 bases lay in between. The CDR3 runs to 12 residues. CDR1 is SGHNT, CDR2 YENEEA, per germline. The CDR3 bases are TGTGCCAGCAGTCTGTTCGCAGATACGCAGTATTTT. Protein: CASSLFADTQYF.

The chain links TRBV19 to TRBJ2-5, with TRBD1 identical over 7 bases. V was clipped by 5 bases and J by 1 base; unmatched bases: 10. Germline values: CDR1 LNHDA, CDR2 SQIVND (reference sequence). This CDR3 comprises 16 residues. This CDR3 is CASSSDRVGIQETQYF. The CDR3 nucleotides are TGTGCCAGTAGTTCTGACAGGGTAGGAATCCAAGAGACCCAGTACTTC.

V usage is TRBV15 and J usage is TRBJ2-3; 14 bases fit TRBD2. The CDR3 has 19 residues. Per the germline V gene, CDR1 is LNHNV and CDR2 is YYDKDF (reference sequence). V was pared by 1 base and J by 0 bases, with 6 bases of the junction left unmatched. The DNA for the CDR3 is TGTGCCACCAGCAGAGGAGGACTAGCGGGGGGCCCGAGCACAGATACGCAGTATTTT. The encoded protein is CATSRGGLAGGPSTDTQYF. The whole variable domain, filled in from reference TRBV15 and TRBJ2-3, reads DAMVIQNPRYQVTQFGKPVTLSCSQTLNHNVMYWYQQKSSQAPKLLFHYYDKDFNNEADTPDNFQSRRPNTSFCFLDIRSPGLGDTAMYLCATSRGGLAGGPSTDTQYFGPGTRLTVL.

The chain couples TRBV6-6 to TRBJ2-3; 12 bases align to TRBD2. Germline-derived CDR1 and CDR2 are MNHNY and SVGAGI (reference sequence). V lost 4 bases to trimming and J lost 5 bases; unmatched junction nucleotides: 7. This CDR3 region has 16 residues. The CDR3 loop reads CASSFSLAGGGDTQYF. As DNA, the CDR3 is TGTGCCAGCAGTTTTTCACTAGCGGGAGGAGGAGATACGCAGTATTTT.